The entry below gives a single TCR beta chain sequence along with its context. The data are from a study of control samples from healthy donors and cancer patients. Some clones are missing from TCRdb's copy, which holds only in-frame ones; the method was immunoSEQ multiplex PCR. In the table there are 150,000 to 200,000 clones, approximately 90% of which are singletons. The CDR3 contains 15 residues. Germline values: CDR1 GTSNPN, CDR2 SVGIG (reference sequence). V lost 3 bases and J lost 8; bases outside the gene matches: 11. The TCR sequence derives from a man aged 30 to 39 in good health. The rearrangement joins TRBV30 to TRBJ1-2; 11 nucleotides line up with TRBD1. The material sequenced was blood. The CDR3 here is CAWRNPGQGGGGYTF. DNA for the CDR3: TGTGCCTGGAGAAACCCGGGACAGGGGGGGGGAGGCTACACCTTC. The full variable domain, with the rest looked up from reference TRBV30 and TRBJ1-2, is SQTIHQWPATLVQPVGSPLSLECTVEGTSNPNLYWYRQAAGRGLQLLFYSVGIGQISSEVPQNLSASRPQDRQFILSSKKLLLSDSGFYLCAWRNPGQGGGGYTFGSGTRLTVV.